The 9 T cell receptor beta chains below all came from one sample that was sequenced in a study of technical replicates of blood from several donors. Assay: immunoSEQ multiplex PCR; the TCRdb copy retains only in-frame clones and omits some. The table shows about 84,000 clones, with 97% occurring only once. Sequencing was carried out using T cells isolated from PBMCs. Receptor source: a human donor in good health.

The rearrangement joins TRBV6-4 to TRBJ2-1, with D perhaps TRBD2 (5 bases). Trimming left V 0 bases short and J 12 bases short, with 12 bases between. There are 13 residues in the CDR3. Germline lookup yields CDR1 MRHNA and CDR2 SNTAGT. The CDR3 spells CASSDSSGWVQFF. The CDR3, as DNA: TGTGCCAGCAGTGACTCCTCGGGGTGGGTGCAGTTCTTC.

This chain uses TRBV21-1 with TRBJ1-1; the DNA was not used to check the table's D call, TRBD1. TRBV21-1 is a pseudogene locus. The CDR3 covers 12 residues. The CDR3 region has the DNA TGTGCCAGCATCCCCGAGGACAGGGGAGCTTTCTTT. Residues: CASIPEDRGAFF.

This clone was observed a single time. The genes are TRBV5-1 and TRBJ2-3; TRBD2 aligns across 14 bases. This CDR3 spans 18 amino acids. V dropped 4 bases and J dropped 1; count of bases not matched to a gene: 8. Per the germline V gene, CDR1 is SGHRS and CDR2 is YFSETQ. The CDR3 sequence: CASSLGTSGSEGTDTQYF. DNA of the CDR3: TGCGCCAGCAGCCTCGGGACTAGCGGGAGTGAGGGCACAGATACGCAGTATTTT.

The rearrangement uses TRBV6-1 and TRBJ1-5; 7 nucleotides align to TRBD1. Trimming took 0 bases from V and 6 from J; bases not matched to a gene: 17. Looked up from germline, CDR1 is MNHNS and CDR2 is SASEGT. This CDR3 is 19 amino acids long. The CDR3 loop reads CASSEAYPTGVDRVQPQHF. The CDR3 DNA follows: TGTGCCAGCAGTGAAGCATACCCGACCGGGGTCGACAGGGTTCAGCCCCAGCATTTT.

The V gene is TRBV28, the J gene TRBJ2-7, with 10 nucleotides matching TRBD2. CDR3 length: 15 residues. Trimming cost V 5 bases and J 3 bases; bases outside gene matches: 7. Per the germline V gene, CDR1 is MDHEN and CDR2 is SYDVKM. The CDR3, as DNA: TGTGCCAGCAGTCTTACTAGCGGGGATATCTACGAGCAGTACTTC. This sequence encodes CASSLTSGDIYEQYF.

This chain uses TRBV6-5 with TRBJ1-1, with D possibly TRBD1 on 6 matching bases. This CDR3 has 12 amino acids. The germline gives CDR1 MNHEY, CDR2 SVGAGI. V was shortened by 6 bases and J by 8 bases, with 13 bases between the two germline ends. CDR3 bases: TGTGCCAGCAGCTCCTATACAGGGGAAGCTTTCTTT. It encodes CASSSYTGEAFF.

V is TRBV2 and J is TRBJ2-7, with TRBD2 identical over 9 bases. Germline CDR1 reads SNHLY; CDR2 reads FYNNEI. With 4 bases clipped from V and 2 bases from J, the junction kept 15 bases outside the gene matches. CDR3 length: 18 residues. The CDR3 loop is CASSGAGGVLLYAYEQYF. For the CDR3, the DNA is TGTGCCAGCAGTGGGGCGGGAGGGGTCCTCCTGTATGCCTACGAGCAGTACTTC. The entire variable domain, with the rest obtained from reference TRBV2 and TRBJ2-7, is as follows: EPEVTQTPSHQVTQMGQEVILRCVPISNHLYFYWYRQILGQKVEFLVSFYNNEISEKSEIFDDQFSVERPDGSNFTLKIRSTKLEDSAMYFCASSGAGGVLLYAYEQYFGPGTRLTVT.

In nucleotides, the CDR3 is TGTGCCAGTAGCAGAATGATGGCGAACACTGAAGCTTTCTTT. The encoded protein is CASSRMMANTEAFF. The rearrangement joins TRBV19 to TRBJ1-1; D ambiguous. The V gene lost 6 bases and the J gene lost 1 base, with 12 bases spanning the gap. Germline CDR1 and CDR2: LNHDA and SQIVND (reference sequence). CDR3 size: 14 residues. The full variable domain, completed using reference TRBV19 and TRBJ1-1, is DGGITQSPKYLFRKEGQNVTLSCEQNLNHDAMYWYRQDPGQGLRLIYYSQIVNDFQKGDIAEGYSVSREKKESFPLTVTSAQKNPTAFYLCASSRMMANTEAFFGQGTRLTVV.

The chain links TRBV27 to TRBJ2-7; TRBD1 is a possible D gene (6 bases). The CDR3 spans 15 residues. The germline V gene has CDR1 MNHEY and CDR2 SMNVEV (reference sequence). The V end lost 9 bases, the J end lost 3 bases, and 21 bases lay between the germline ends. CDR3 residues: CASMNWGPRFYEQYF. DNA of the CDR3: TGTGCCAGTATGAACTGGGGGCCAAGATTCTACGAGCAGTACTTC.